Each of the 27 T cell receptor beta chains below was sequenced from the same sample in a study of T cells after yellow fever vaccination. TCRdb reprocessed the 5' RACE reads via MiXCR and lists one record per CDR3 protein. The sample has tens of thousands of distinct CDR3 sequences, about 7.8% seen once. The sample in question was CD8+ T cells sorted from PBMCs, obtained 15 days after the yellow fever booster vaccination. These receptors originate from a man younger than 40 who received the YFV17D yellow fever vaccine.

This clonotype was counted many times. The CDR3: CASSEGTGGFYEQYF. Here the CDR3 DNA reads TGTGCCAGCAGTGAAGGGACAGGGGGCTTCTACGAGCAGTACTTC. The chain links TRBV25-1 to TRBJ2-7; 12 bases agree with TRBD1. The germline gives CDR1 MGHDK, CDR2 SYGVNS. This CDR3 comprises 15 residues. Germline trimming cut 2 bases from V and 3 bases from J; bases unmatched to any gene: 2.

This clonotype came up a few times. The rearrangement uses TRBV7-8 and TRBJ2-1, with 7 bases aligning to TRBD1. The length of the CDR3 is 14 residues. With V trimmed by 5 bases and J by 5 bases, 6 bases remained unmatched. Germline values: CDR1 SGHVS, CDR2 FQNEAQ. CDR3 sequence reads: CASSQPGQDNEQFF. CDR3 nucleotide sequence: TGTGCCAGCAGCCAACCTGGACAGGACAATGAGCAGTTCTTC.

This chain joins TRBV19 and TRBJ1-1, with D tentatively TRBD1 (5 bases). CDR1 LNHDA and CDR2 SQIVND come from the germline V gene (reference sequence). V was cut by 4 bases and J by 6 bases, with 21 bases left in between. This CDR3 region has 16 residues. The CDR3 loop reads CASSKSEGRKKSEAFF. As DNA, the CDR3 is TGTGCCAGTAGTAAAAGCGAGGGGCGGAAAAAGTCTGAAGCTTTCTTT.

Many counts were recorded for this clonotype. This rearrangement joins TRBV11-2 to TRBJ2-3, with D hard to call. CDR1 is SGHAT, CDR2 FQNNGV, per germline. Trimming shortened V by 5 bases and J by 4 bases, and 7 bases separated the two germline ends. This CDR3 has 12 amino acids. The CDR3 loop is CASSLRADTQYF. In nucleotides, the CDR3 is TGTGCCAGCAGCCTTCGCGCAGATACGCAGTATTTT.

This clonotype was detected many times. The V gene is TRBV9, the J gene TRBJ2-2, with a tentative D call TRBD2 (5 bases). This CDR3 is 14 amino acids long. Looked up from germline, CDR1 is SGDLS and CDR2 is YYNGEE. V lost 0 bases, J lost 5 bases, and 8 bases lay in between. The CDR3 region is CASSVAPGTGELFF. Written as DNA, the CDR3 is TGTGCCAGCAGCGTAGCCCCGGGAACCGGGGAGCTGTTTTTT.

This clonotype showed up many times. This chain uses TRBV4-2 with TRBJ2-7, with TRBD1 matching over 8 bases. The CDR3 loop spans 15 amino acids. Germline lookup yields CDR1 LGHNA and CDR2 YNFKEQ. J lost 2 bases, V lost 3 bases, and 6 bases had no gene match. The chain's CDR3 is CASSHSSQGAYEQYF. The CDR3 region has the DNA TGTGCCAGCAGCCATTCCTCACAGGGGGCCTACGAGCAGTACTTC.

This clonotype was found many times. CDR3 in amino acids: CASSDRVKVLDGYTF. DNA of the CDR3: TGTGCCAGCAGCGACCGGGTTAAGGTTCTCGATGGCTACACCTTC. The chain recombines TRBV7-9 with TRBJ1-2; unclear D gene. With 5 bases removed from V and 6 bases from J, the gap between germline ends came to 19 bases. CDR3 length equals 15 residues. Germline V lookup: CDR1 SEHNR, CDR2 FQNEAQ (reference sequence).

The V and J genes are TRBV3-1 and TRBJ1-3; D is uncertain. This CDR3 has 16 amino acids. Trimming took off 4 bases at V and 0 bases at J, with 13 bases between the two ends. CDR1 and CDR2 from the germline V gene are LGHDT and YNNKEL (reference sequence). CDR3 in amino acids: CASSLRGSSSGNTIYF. In DNA, the CDR3 is TGTGCCAGCAGCCTACGCGGCAGTAGCTCTGGAAACACCATATATTTT.

Ten or more counts support this clonotype. The genes are TRBV19 and TRBJ2-2; no clear D. This CDR3 comprises 15 residues. Germline CDR1 is LNHDA and CDR2 is SQIVND (reference sequence). Trimming removed 6 bases from V and 5 bases from J, with 16 bases in between. The CDR3 DNA follows: TGTGCCAGTAGCCCGACTCCCCTCCAGACCGGGGAGCTGTTTTTT. Translating gives CASSPTPLQTGELFF.

This clonotype was observed a handful of times. The CDR3 protein is CSARDRASGRGVGEQFF. For the CDR3, the DNA is TGCAGTGCTAGAGATCGAGCGAGCGGGAGGGGAGTCGGTGAGCAGTTCTTC. The chain links TRBV20-1 to TRBJ2-1; 10 bases map to TRBD2. CDR1 and CDR2 (germline): DFQATT, SNEGSKA (reference sequence). With 0 bases clipped from V and 9 bases from J, the junction kept 14 bases outside the gene matches. The length of the CDR3 is 17 residues.

This clonotype was found many times. This chain connects TRBV27 to TRBJ1-6, with D perhaps matching TRBD1 (5 bases). The CDR3 consists of 15 residues. Germline V gene lookup returns CDR1 MNHEY and CDR2 SMNVEV (reference sequence). With 2 bases removed from V and 7 bases from J, the gap between germline ends came to 12 bases. This chain's CDR3 is CASSLAWGDNSPLHF. Written as DNA, the CDR3 is TGTGCCAGCAGTTTAGCTTGGGGGGACAATTCACCCCTCCACTTT.

The sample holds many counts of this clonotype. The V gene is TRBV7-9, the J gene TRBJ2-5; D is undetermined. Germline values: CDR1 SEHNR, CDR2 FQNEAQ (reference sequence). Trimming removed 3 bases at V and 3 bases at J, with 11 bases between. The CDR3 is 14 residues long. In nucleotides, the CDR3 is TGTGCCAGCAGCTTCCTCCAATGGGAAGAGACCCAGTACTTC. Protein sequence: CASSFLQWEETQYF.

The table lists this clonotype with many counts. The chain has TRBV20-1 and TRBJ1-2; a weak D match, TRBD1 (6 bases). The CDR3 extends over 12 amino acids. From germline, CDR1 is DFQATT and CDR2 SNEGSKA (reference sequence). V lost 6 bases to trimming and J lost 3 bases, with 11 bases between them. CDR3: CSARTDYYGYTF. The CDR3 DNA is TGCAGTGCCAGGACAGACTACTATGGCTACACCTTC.

The table lists this clonotype with many counts. The rearrangement joins TRBV5-1 to TRBJ2-7, with D possibly matching TRBD1 (5 bases). Trimming pared 3 bases from V and 2 bases from J, leaving 12 bases between. The germline V gene has CDR1 SGHRS and CDR2 YFSETQ. The length of the CDR3 is 14 residues. CDR3 amino acids: CASSSPDNPYEQYF. The CDR3 bases are TGCGCCAGCAGCTCCCCGGACAATCCCTACGAGCAGTACTTC.

This clonotype was counted many times. CDR3 nucleotide sequence: TGTGCCTGGGAGGAACAGCCAAATGAAAAACTGTTTTTT. The encoded protein is CAWEEQPNEKLFF. V gene TRBV30 combines with J gene TRBJ1-4; no clear D. The CDR3 is 13 amino acids. Germline V gene lookup returns CDR1 GTSNPN and CDR2 SVGIG (reference sequence). Trimming took off 5 bases at V and 5 bases at J, with 12 bases between the two ends.

This clonotype occurred a few times. The chain uses TRBV12-3 or TRBV12-4 and TRBJ1-5, with D possibly TRBD1 on 6 matching bases. The CDR3 is 14 amino acids. V was shortened by 7 bases and J by 3 bases, with 13 bases between the two germline ends. The CDR3 region is CASTLGGVNQPQHF. The DNA of the CDR3 is TGTGCCAGCACTCTAGGGGGGGTCAATCAGCCCCAGCATTTT.

This clonotype was observed at least ten times. A read error may account for a junction end that differs from germline. In nucleotides, the CDR3 is TGTGCTAGCAGCAAGGGACTAGCGGTTACCTACGAGCAGTACTTC. As protein: CASSKGLAVTYEQYF. This chain links TRBV7-7 with TRBJ2-7, with 11 bases identical to TRBD2. In germline, CDR1 is SSHAT, CDR2 FNYEAQ (reference sequence). This CDR3 is 15 amino acids long.

This clonotype has a count of ten or more. The chain recombines TRBV19 with TRBJ2-3; perhaps D is TRBD1 or TRBD2 (5 bases each). This CDR3 region has 15 residues. V shed 6 bases and J shed 0 bases, with 13 bases lying between them. Germline V gene sequence: CDR1 LNHDA, CDR2 SQIVND (reference sequence). The CDR3 DNA follows: TGTGCCAGTAGACTGGGACCTACTAGCACAGATACGCAGTATTTT. Its protein product is CASRLGPTSTDTQYF.

In its sample, this clonotype was seen many times. This chain joins TRBV4-3 and TRBJ2-2, with D unresolved. Germline V gene data show CDR1 as LGHNA and CDR2 as YSLEER. With 4 bases removed from V and 5 bases from J, the gap between germline ends came to 14 bases. The CDR3 has 15 residues. The CDR3 loop reads CASSPGLVNTGELFF. DNA for the CDR3: TGCGCCAGCAGCCCCGGATTGGTAAATACCGGGGAGCTGTTTTTT.

This clonotype has at least ten counts. The J gene is TRBJ2-1, the V gene TRBV7-9; D is perhaps TRBD2 (6 bases). This CDR3 comprises 14 residues. Germline CDR1 is SEHNR and CDR2 is FQNEAQ (reference sequence). V was pared by 5 bases and J by 5 bases, with 13 bases between. CDR3 sequence (DNA): TGTGCCAGCAGCCCCGTGGGACTCGACAATGAGCAGTTCTTC. Translating gives CASSPVGLDNEQFF. Filled out from reference TRBV7-9 and TRBJ2-1, the complete variable domain reads DTGVSQNPRHKITKRGQNVTFRCDPISEHNRLYWYRQTLGQGPEFLTYFQNEAQLEKSRLLSDRFSAERPKGSFSTLEIQRTEQGDSAMYLCASSPVGLDNEQFFGPGTRLTVL.

In the case of this clonotype: A much larger clone is a single base away; this may be a read error. The rearrangement uses TRBV4-2 and TRBJ2-6; D is unclear. With 2 bases removed from V and 4 bases from J, the gap between germline ends came to 12 bases. The CDR3 loop spans 16 amino acids. Germline V gene data show CDR1 as LGHNA and CDR2 as YNFKEQ. The CDR3 sequence is CASSQTQRSGANVLTF. CDR3 DNA: TGTGCCAGCAGCCAAACACAGAGATCCGGGGCCAACGTCCTGACTTTC.

The sample holds many counts of this clonotype. CDR3 sequence reads: CASSSDRAYEQFF. CDR3 bases: TGTGCCAGCAGCTCGGACAGGGCATATGAGCAGTTCTTC. The V and J genes are TRBV7-6 and TRBJ2-1, with TRBD1 identical over 8 bases. Germline CDR1 and CDR2: SGHVS and FNYEAQ. V shed 4 bases, J shed 8 bases, and the junction held 4 bases outside the gene matches. This CDR3 is built from 13 residues.

This clonotype appeared many times. This rearrangement joins TRBV9 to TRBJ1-5; 7 bases agree with TRBD1. This CDR3 contains 14 residues. Unmatched junction bases numbered 7, after V lost 7 bases and J lost 3 bases. Germline assignment: CDR1 SGDLS and CDR2 YYNGEE. CDR3 DNA: TGTGCCAGCGGGGGACAGAACCTCAATCAGCCCCAGCATTTT. It encodes CASGGQNLNQPQHF.

This clonotype was detected a few times. The J gene is TRBJ2-2, the V gene TRBV4-3, with D perhaps matching TRBD1 (6 bases). The CDR3 sequence is 15 residues long. The V end was cut by 5 bases, the J end by 0 bases, with 10 bases between. Germline CDR1 and CDR2: LGHNA and YSLEER. CDR3 loop: CASSNRDTNTGELFF. For the CDR3, the DNA is TGCGCCAGCAGCAACAGGGATACGAACACCGGGGAGCTGTTTTTT.

V and J are TRBV12-3 or TRBV12-4 and TRBJ2-7; D gene uncertain. This CDR3 region has 12 residues. V gave up 1 base and J gave up 5 bases, with 6 bases separating them. The CDR3 loop is CASSLGGNEQYF. The CDR3 DNA is TGTGCCAGCAGTTTAGGAGGAAACGAGCAGTACTTC.

This clonotype was recorded many times. The V gene is TRBV18, the J gene TRBJ1-1, with D possibly TRBD1 on 5 matching bases. The length of the CDR3 is 13 residues. V was cut by 3 bases and J by 4 bases, with 9 bases left in between. Germline-derived CDR1 and CDR2 are KGHSH and LQKENI. The CDR3 spells CASSPVGGTEAFF. DNA of the CDR3: TGTGCCAGCTCACCTGTGGGGGGCACTGAAGCTTTCTTT.

This clonotype was recorded many times. The chain is built from TRBV15 and TRBJ2-7; D ambiguous. This CDR3 is 14 amino acids long. CDR1 and CDR2 from the germline V gene are LNHNV and YYDKDF (reference sequence). Trimming left V 1 base short and J 2 bases short, with 9 bases between. The CDR3 bases are TGTGCCACCAGCAGAGGCGGTGCGACCTACGAGCAGTACTTC. Translating it yields CATSRGGATYEQYF.